These 3 T cell receptor beta chains came from one sample sequenced in a study of cytomegalovirus exposure and HLA in healthy donors. The PCR had 60 Vbeta and 13 Jbeta primers. Clones were read by immunoSEQ multiplex PCR, and TCRdb kept only the in-frame ones, dropping some. The profile shows 210,000 or so clones, around 80% of them singletons. Specimen: PBMCs. All receptors derive from a woman aged 55-69 years in good health and CMV-seropositive.

Notes on this clone: At the DNA level, this CDR3 is encoded by other sequences in the same sample as well. The J gene is TRBJ2-3, the V gene TRBV27; TRBD2 matches 9 bases. The J segment lost 5 bases and the V segment lost 2 bases, leaving 5 bases of the junction unmatched. The CDR3 length is 15 residues. Per the germline V gene, CDR1 is MNHEY and CDR2 is SMNVEV (reference sequence). This chain's CDR3 is CASSLAGGLVDTQYF. The CDR3 bases are TGTGCCAGCAGTTTAGCGGGAGGGCTCGTAGATACGCAGTATTTT.

V usage is TRBV18 and J usage is TRBJ1-2; D not resolved. The CDR3 covers 13 residues. V was shortened by 2 bases and J by 6 bases, with 10 bases between the two germline ends. Germline V gene sequence: CDR1 KGHSH, CDR2 LQKENI. The DNA of the CDR3 is TGTGCCAGCTCACCATCAGTTCTTGATGGCTACACCTTC. The encoded protein is CASSPSVLDGYTF.

This chain joins TRBV6-5 and TRBJ1-2; D is perhaps TRBD1 (5 bases). There are 14 residues in the CDR3. Trimming left V 6 bases short and J 8 bases short, with 19 bases between. Per the germline V gene, CDR1 is MNHEY and CDR2 is SVGAGI. CDR3 sequence (DNA): TGTGCCAGCAGCCTTTTCGGGCGGGGCAGGGGCTACACCTTC. Its protein is CASSLFGRGRGYTF.